A selection of T cell receptor beta chains follows, all from one sample in a study of blood T cells in healthy people across ages. TCRdb redid the calling of the 5' RACE reads with MiXCR, one entry per CDR3 protein. The top ten hold about 12% of the sample, which has around 1.1 million distinct CDR3 sequences, less than 45% seen once. The sample consisted of blood. These receptors came from a young man in good health. Both conserved end residues are part of each CDR3. Each record gives: J gene, V gene, clone size, D gene, CDR3 DNA, CDR3 protein. The D gene is left open where the match is weak. Only part of the rows carry a size: once, few, many, or a class if the clone is expanded.

J: TRBJ1-2
V: TRBV4-1
size: many
D: NA
DNA: TGCGCCAGCAGCCAAGATTCGGCGGAAAACTATGGCTACACCTTC
CDR3: CASSQDSAENYGYTF

J: TRBJ2-5
V: TRBV6-6
size: NA
D: TRBD1
DNA: TGTGCCAGCAGTTACCTTGGACAGGGGGAGCAAGAGACCCAGTACTTC
CDR3: CASSYLGQGEQETQYF

J: TRBJ1-1
V: TRBV7-6
size: NA
D: NA
DNA: TGTGCCAGCAGCCTCTTAGTTGGATTGAACACTGAAGCTTTCTTT
CDR3: CASSLLVGLNTEAFF

J: TRBJ2-5
V: TRBV6-6
size: NA
D: NA
DNA: TGTGCCAGCAGTTACATTTTCGGGCAGGGCCAAGAGACCCAGTACTTC
CDR3: CASSYIFGQGQETQYF

J: TRBJ2-1
V: TRBV12-3/TRBV12-4
size: many
D: NA
DNA: TGTGCCAGCAGTCCGGACGGCTCCTACAATGAGCAGTTCTTC
CDR3: CASSPDGSYNEQFF

J: TRBJ2-6
V: TRBV10-3
size: few
D: NA
DNA: TGTGCCATCAGACCCGGGACTTCTCTCTCTGGGGCCAACGTCCTGACTTTC
CDR3: CAIRPGTSLSGANVLTF

J: TRBJ2-3
V: TRBV12-3/TRBV12-4
size: NA
D: NA
DNA: TGTGCCAGCAGCCACCGGGAATCAGATACGCAGTATTTT
CDR3: CASSHRESDTQYF

J: TRBJ1-1
V: TRBV9
size: once
D: TRBD1
DNA: TGTGCCAGCAGCGGGGACAGGGATGGAGCTTTCTTT
CDR3: CASSGDRDGAFF

J: TRBJ1-2
V: TRBV29-1
size: NA
D: NA
DNA: TGCAGCGTTGGTGGGCAGAACTATGGCTACACCTTC
CDR3: CSVGGQNYGYTF

J: TRBJ2-2
V: TRBV12-3/TRBV12-4
size: few
D: NA
DNA: TGTGCCAGCAGTTTACCGGGACTCATGAACACCGGGGAGCTGTTTTTT
CDR3: CASSLPGLMNTGELFF

J: TRBJ2-3
V: TRBV9
size: NA
D: NA
DNA: TGTGCCAGCAGCGTAGCCGGAGGTGGCTTTGGTCCGGGGACAGATACGCAGTATTTT
CDR3: CASSVAGGGFGPGTDTQYF

J: TRBJ1-6
V: TRBV11-1
size: NA
D: NA
DNA: TGTGCCAGCAGCTCGGGCTTTGGCTTGGATTCACCCCTCCACTTT
CDR3: CASSSGFGLDSPLHF

J: TRBJ1-5
V: TRBV4-3
size: NA
D: NA
DNA: TGCGCCAGCAGCCAAGATGGAGACACCAATCAGCCCCAGCATTTT
CDR3: CASSQDGDTNQPQHF

J: TRBJ2-5
V: TRBV27
size: NA
D: TRBD2
DNA: TGTGCCAGCAGTTTAGTAGCGGGACTAGCGGGGGCGGGTGAGCAGTACTTC
CDR3: CASSLVAGLAGAGEQYF

J: TRBJ1-5
V: TRBV20-1
size: few
D: TRBD1
DNA: TGCAGTGCATGGGACAGCAGATCTACTGTTCAGCCCCAGCATTTT
CDR3: CSAWDSRSTVQPQHF

J: TRBJ2-3
V: TRBV4-2
size: few
D: TRBD1
DNA: TGTGCCAGCAAACCAGGACAGGGGAGCACAGATACGCAGTATTTT
CDR3: CASKPGQGSTDTQYF

J: TRBJ1-2
V: TRBV9
size: NA
D: TRBD1
DNA: TGTGCCAGCAGCGGAGTGGGACAGGGAGGCTACACCTTC
CDR3: CASSGVGQGGYTF

J: TRBJ1-1
V: TRBV20-1
size: NA
D: NA
DNA: TGCAGTGCTAGGGCGAACACTGAAGCTTTCTTT
CDR3: CSARANTEAFF

J: TRBJ2-2
V: TRBV5-1
size: NA
D: TRBD2
DNA: TGCGCCAGCAGCTTGGGATCTAGCGGAGAGAACACCGGGGAGCTGTTTTTT
CDR3: CASSLGSSGENTGELFF

J: TRBJ2-7
V: TRBV3-1
size: NA
D: NA
DNA: TGTGCCAGCAGCCAAGCCCCGGAGGGCTACGAGCAGTACTTC
CDR3: CASSQAPEGYEQYF

J: TRBJ2-7
V: TRBV7-9
size: NA
D: TRBD1
DNA: TGTGCCAGCAGCTCCCGACAGGGGAGCTCCTACAATGAGCAGTACTTC
CDR3: CASSSRQGSSYNEQYF

J: TRBJ2-1
V: TRBV5-1
size: NA
D: NA
DNA: TGCGCCAGCAGCCCCCTTTTGAGGGGAGAGGATGAGCAGTTCTTC
CDR3: CASSPLLRGEDEQFF

J: TRBJ2-1
V: TRBV7-2
size: NA
D: TRBD1
DNA: TGTGCCAGCAGCTCGGCCGGGACAGGGTTATACAATGAGCAGTTCTTC
CDR3: CASSSAGTGLYNEQFF

J: TRBJ1-1
V: TRBV2
size: many
D: NA
DNA: TGTGCCAGCAGCACAGAGGGCGCTGACACTGAAGCTTTCTTT
CDR3: CASSTEGADTEAFF

J: TRBJ1-4
V: TRBV9
size: NA
D: TRBD1
DNA: TGTGCCAGCAGCGGGACAGGGGAAGGCGAAAAACTGTTTTTT
CDR3: CASSGTGEGEKLFF

J: TRBJ1-2
V: TRBV20-1
size: NA
D: NA
DNA: TGCAGTGCTAGAGAAACACAGGGAGTTTGGGGTGGCTACACCTTC
CDR3: CSARETQGVWGGYTF

J: TRBJ2-4
V: TRBV12-3/TRBV12-4
size: NA
D: NA
DNA: TGTGCCAGCAGTTCCCATGGGGGACCTCAAGACATTCAGTACTTC
CDR3: CASSSHGGPQDIQYF

J: TRBJ2-1
V: TRBV20-1
size: NA
D: TRBD2
DNA: TGCAGTGCTCCCCCGTTTTGGGGGGCCATGCCGGGGGGGGAGCAGTTCTTC
CDR3: CSAPPFWGAMPGGEQFF

J: TRBJ2-5
V: TRBV2
size: few
D: NA
DNA: TGTGCAAGCAAGATACGGGAAAGCGAGACCCAGTACTTC
CDR3: CASKIRESETQYF

J: TRBJ2-7
V: TRBV7-2
size: NA
D: NA
DNA: TGTGCCAGCAGCTCTCCGCGAGCCCCCCAGTACTTC
CDR3: CASSSPRAPQYF

J: TRBJ2-3
V: TRBV5-6
size: few
D: NA
DNA: TGTGCCAGCAGCTTGTGGGGGGTCCTCTCCACAGATACGCAGTATTTT
CDR3: CASSLWGVLSTDTQYF

J: TRBJ1-6
V: TRBV20-1
size: few
D: TRBD1
DNA: TGCAGTGCCAAGGACAGGGTGATTTCCTATAATTCACCCCTCCACTTT
CDR3: CSAKDRVISYNSPLHF

J: TRBJ2-2
V: TRBV5-1
size: NA
D: TRBD1
DNA: TGCGCCAGCAGCTTGGACGGGACAGGGGGAAGGGAGCTGTTTTTT
CDR3: CASSLDGTGGRELFF

J: TRBJ2-3
V: TRBV15
size: few
D: NA
DNA: TGTGCCACCAGCGGGACCAGCACAGATACGCAGTATTTT
CDR3: CATSGTSTDTQYF

J: TRBJ2-5
V: TRBV9
size: NA
D: NA
DNA: TGTGCCAGCGGTCCTCGACTGGGCGAAGAGACCCAGTACTTC
CDR3: CASGPRLGEETQYF

J: TRBJ2-1
V: TRBV4-1
size: NA
D: TRBD2
DNA: TGCGCCAGCAGCCTTTACTTAGCGGGGGACACCTACAATGAGCAGTTCTTC
CDR3: CASSLYLAGDTYNEQFF

J: TRBJ2-1
V: TRBV6-6
size: few
D: NA
DNA: TGTGCCAGCAGATATGGGGGAACCTACAATGAGCAGTTCTTC
CDR3: CASRYGGTYNEQFF

J: TRBJ1-2
V: TRBV20-1
size: NA
D: TRBD1
DNA: TGCAGTGCTAGCTTAGCACAGGGGCCCCGCTATGGCTACACCTTC
CDR3: CSASLAQGPRYGYTF

J: TRBJ1-5
V: TRBV7-3
size: NA
D: NA
DNA: TGTGCCAGCAGCTTACCAGTTCCGTCTCAGCCCCAGCATTTT
CDR3: CASSLPVPSQPQHF

J: TRBJ1-2
V: TRBV7-9
size: few
D: TRBD1
DNA: TGTGCCAGCAGCCTTCCTGGGACAGCAGTATATGGCTACACCTTC
CDR3: CASSLPGTAVYGYTF

J: TRBJ2-7
V: TRBV18
size: NA
D: TRBD2
DNA: TGTGCCAGCTCACCTAGCGGGTTCAGCTCCTACGAGCAGTACTTC
CDR3: CASSPSGFSSYEQYF

J: TRBJ1-4
V: TRBV6-6
size: few
D: NA
DNA: TGTGCCAGCAGCACACAGGAGCCTAATGAAAAACTGTTTTTT
CDR3: CASSTQEPNEKLFF

J: TRBJ1-5
V: TRBV24-1
size: NA
D: NA
DNA: TGTGCCACCAGTGCAGACCACAATCAGCCCCAGCATTTT
CDR3: CATSADHNQPQHF

J: TRBJ1-2
V: TRBV12-3/TRBV12-4
size: NA
D: NA
DNA: TGTGCCAGCAGTCTCTCTAGGGACTTATCTAACTATGGCTACACCTTC
CDR3: CASSLSRDLSNYGYTF

J: TRBJ1-2
V: TRBV11-2
size: few
D: TRBD1
DNA: TGTGCCAGCAGCTTGTCTCAGGGGGCAAATGGCTACACCTTC
CDR3: CASSLSQGANGYTF

J: TRBJ1-2
V: TRBV7-2
size: NA
D: NA
DNA: TGTGCCAGCAGCTTAGATGGGTACCCCTATGGCTACACCTTC
CDR3: CASSLDGYPYGYTF

J: TRBJ2-3
V: TRBV5-1
size: NA
D: NA
DNA: TGCGCCAGCAGCTTGGAACAGGGTACAGATACGCGGTATTTT
CDR3: CASSLEQGTDTRYF

J: TRBJ1-5
V: TRBV28
size: NA
D: NA
DNA: TGTGCCAGCAGTCTAGGGATTTCTGGCAATCAGCCCCAGCATTTT
CDR3: CASSLGISGNQPQHF

J: TRBJ1-1
V: TRBV12-3/TRBV12-4
size: few
D: NA
DNA: TGTGCCAGCAGGCCACAGAGCATGAACACTGAAGCTTTCTTT
CDR3: CASRPQSMNTEAFF

J: TRBJ2-4
V: TRBV18
size: few
D: NA
DNA: TGTGCCAGCTCACCACAGGAGCCGGAGCAGTACTTC
CDR3: CASSPQEPEQYF

J: TRBJ2-5
V: TRBV5-1
size: NA
D: NA
DNA: TGCGCCAGCAGCTTGGCGGCAGAACAAGAGACCCAGTACTTC
CDR3: CASSLAAEQETQYF

J: TRBJ2-2
V: TRBV29-1
size: once
D: NA
DNA: TGCAGCGGTCGGGGTACCGGGGAGCTGTTTTTT
CDR3: CSGRGTGELFF

J: TRBJ2-5
V: TRBV9
size: few
D: TRBD2
DNA: TGTGCCAGCAGCGTTTATAGTAGCGGGGGGACTTTGGAGACCCAGTACTTC
CDR3: CASSVYSSGGTLETQYF

J: TRBJ1-2
V: TRBV10-3
size: NA
D: TRBD1
DNA: TGTGCCATCAGTGAGGGACAGGGACACACCTTC
CDR3: CAISEGQGHTF

J: TRBJ2-5
V: TRBV20-1
size: NA
D: NA
DNA: TGCAGTGCTAGATTGGCGGGGGCGGAGACCCAGTACTTC
CDR3: CSARLAGAETQYF

J: TRBJ1-1
V: TRBV20-1
size: NA
D: TRBD1
DNA: TGCAGTGCTCTTGGGACAGGGCTGACCGAAGCTTTCTTT
CDR3: CSALGTGLTEAFF

J: TRBJ1-5
V: TRBV29-1
size: NA
D: NA
DNA: TGCAGCGTTTTGGGGGAAGCGAGCAATCAGCCCCAGCATTTT
CDR3: CSVLGEASNQPQHF

J: TRBJ1-2
V: TRBV28
size: NA
D: NA
DNA: TGTGCCAGCAGGCTAGCGGGAGATTCCTATGGCTACACCTTC
CDR3: CASRLAGDSYGYTF